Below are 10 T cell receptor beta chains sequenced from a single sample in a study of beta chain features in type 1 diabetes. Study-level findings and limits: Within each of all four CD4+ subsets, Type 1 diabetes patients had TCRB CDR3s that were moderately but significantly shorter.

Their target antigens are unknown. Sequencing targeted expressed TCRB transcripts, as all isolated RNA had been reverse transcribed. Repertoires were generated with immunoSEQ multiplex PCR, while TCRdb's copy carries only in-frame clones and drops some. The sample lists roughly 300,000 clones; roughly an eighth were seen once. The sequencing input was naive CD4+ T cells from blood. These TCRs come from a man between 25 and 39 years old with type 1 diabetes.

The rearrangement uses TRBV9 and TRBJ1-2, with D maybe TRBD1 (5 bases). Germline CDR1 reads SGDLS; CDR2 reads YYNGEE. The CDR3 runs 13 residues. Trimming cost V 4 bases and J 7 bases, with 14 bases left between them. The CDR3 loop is CASSPGLHRGYTF. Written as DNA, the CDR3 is TGTGCCAGCAGCCCGGGACTCCACCGTGGCTACACCTTC.

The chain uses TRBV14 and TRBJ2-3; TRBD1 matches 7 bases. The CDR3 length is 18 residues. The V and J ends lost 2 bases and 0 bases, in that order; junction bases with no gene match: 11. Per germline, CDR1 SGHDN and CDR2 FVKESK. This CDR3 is CASSQRQGAFSSTDTQYF. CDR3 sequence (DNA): TGTGCCAGCAGCCAACGACAGGGTGCTTTTTCTAGCACAGATACGCAGTATTTT.

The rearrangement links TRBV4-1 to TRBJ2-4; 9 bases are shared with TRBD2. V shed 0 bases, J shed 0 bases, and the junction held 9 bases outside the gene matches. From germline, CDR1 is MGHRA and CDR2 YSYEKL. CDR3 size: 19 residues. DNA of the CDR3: TGCGCCAGCAGCCAAGATATCGGCGGGAGGGGACTAGCCAAAAACATTCAGTACTTC. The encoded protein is CASSQDIGGRGLAKNIQYF.

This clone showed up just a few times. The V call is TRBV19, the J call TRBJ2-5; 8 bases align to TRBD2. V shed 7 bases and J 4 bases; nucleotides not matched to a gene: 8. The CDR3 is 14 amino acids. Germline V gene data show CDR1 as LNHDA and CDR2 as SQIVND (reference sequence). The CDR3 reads CASMGAGAGETQYF. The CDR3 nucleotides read TGTGCCAGTATGGGAGCGGGGGCAGGAGAGACCCAGTACTTC.

This chain's CDR3 is CASSYGLAGFYEQYF. The DNA for the CDR3 is TGTGCCAGCAGTTACGGACTAGCGGGGTTCTACGAGCAGTACTTC. The rearrangement joins TRBV6-6 to TRBJ2-7; 12 positions match TRBD2. This CDR3 is built from 15 residues. Germline V gives CDR1 MNHNY, CDR2 SVGAGI (reference sequence). Unmatched junction bases numbered 2, after V lost 2 bases and J lost 3 bases.

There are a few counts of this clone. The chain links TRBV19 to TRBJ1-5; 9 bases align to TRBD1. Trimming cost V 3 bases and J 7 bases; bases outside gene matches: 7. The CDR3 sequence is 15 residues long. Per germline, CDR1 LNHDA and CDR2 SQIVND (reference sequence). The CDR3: CASSILGTGNQPQHF. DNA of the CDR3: TGTGCCAGTAGTATTCTCGGGACAGGGAACCAGCCCCAGCATTTT.

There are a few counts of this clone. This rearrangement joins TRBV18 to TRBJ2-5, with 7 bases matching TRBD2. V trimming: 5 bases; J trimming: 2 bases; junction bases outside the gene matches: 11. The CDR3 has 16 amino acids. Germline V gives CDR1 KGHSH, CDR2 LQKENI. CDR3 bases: TGTGCCAGCTCAACCCCCTTCCGGGAGGTGCAAGAGACCCAGTACTTC. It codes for CASSTPFREVQETQYF.

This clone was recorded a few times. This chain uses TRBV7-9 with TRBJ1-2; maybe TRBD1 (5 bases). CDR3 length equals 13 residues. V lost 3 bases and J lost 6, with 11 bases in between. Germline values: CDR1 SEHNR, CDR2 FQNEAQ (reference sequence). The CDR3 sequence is CASSFAGLDGYTF. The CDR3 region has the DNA TGTGCCAGCAGCTTCGCAGGGTTAGATGGCTACACCTTC.

The CDR3 region has the DNA TGTGCCAGCAGACCTTTTAACAGGGGGCCGAACACCGGGGAGCTGTTTTTT. It encodes CASRPFNRGPNTGELFF. V usage is TRBV28 and J usage is TRBJ2-2, with 9 bases fitting TRBD1. The length of the CDR3 is 17 residues. Trimming cost V 6 bases and J 0 bases; bases outside gene matches: 8. Germline-derived CDR1 and CDR2 are MDHEN and SYDVKM.

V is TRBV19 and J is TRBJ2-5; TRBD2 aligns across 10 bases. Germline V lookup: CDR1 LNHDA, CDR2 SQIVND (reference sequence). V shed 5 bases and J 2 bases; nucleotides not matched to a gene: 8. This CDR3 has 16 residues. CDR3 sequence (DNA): TGTGCCAGTAGTGCCCTAGCGGGAGCTAAGCAAGAGACCCAGTACTTC. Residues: CASSALAGAKQETQYF.